This T cell receptor (beta chain) was identified during a study of blood T cells in healthy people across ages. Per-sample yields of isolated PBMCs were at least 7 million. A J-beta primer mix and a sample-barcoded 5' primer were used in a second PCR of about 6 to 12 cycles. TCRdb re-called the 5' RACE reads through MiXCR, storing one row per CDR3 protein. The sample shows roughly 800,000 distinct CDR3 sequences, over 45% of them seen only once. The clonotype was recovered from a man under 40 in good health. Sequencing was done on a sample of blood.

For the CDR3, the DNA is TGCAGCGTCCTTAGCGGGGGGCCAGATACGCAGTATTTT. It codes for CSVLSGGPDTQYF. The chain combines TRBV29-1 with TRBJ2-3; the match to TRBD2 covers 10 bases. The V and J ends lost 6 bases and 4 bases, in that order; junction bases with no gene match: 4. The CDR3 has 13 residues. Looked up from germline, CDR1 is SQVTM and CDR2 is ANQGSEA.